Listed below are T cell receptor beta chains from one sample, sequenced in a study of cytotoxic CD8 clonotypes in ibrutinib-treated CLL. Profiling relied on immunoSEQ multiplex PCR, and the TCRdb table lists in-frame clones only, not all of them. Counted here are 150,000 to 250,000 clones, about 72% occurring once; the ten biggest clones make up 13%. Here the sequenced sample was PBMCs, taken after 24 months of ibrutinib treatment. The receptors derive from a human donor with chronic lymphocytic leukemia. The CDR3 runs from the conserved cysteine through the conserved F or W. The order of the fields is J gene, D gene, V gene, clone size, CDR3 DNA, CDR3 protein. A D gene is named only where the DNA matches it firmly. The listing skips clone size in some rows; elsewhere it reads once, few, many or a size class.

TRBJ2-2 . TRBV4-3 . TGCGCCAGCAGCCGAAAGACGGACAGACTTACCGGGGAGCTGTTTTTT CASSRKTDRLTGELFF
TRBJ2-7 TRBD2 TRBV27 . TGTGCCAGCAGCACGAGCGGGATTATTCCCTACGAGCAGTACTTC CASSTSGIIPYEQYF
TRBJ2-7 TRBD1 TRBV28 . TGTGCCAGCAGTTTATTAGGGCAGGGGGCCTACGAGCAGTACTTC CASSLLGQGAYEQYF
TRBJ2-2 . TRBV6-1 . TGTGCCAGCAGTCCGGGCTACGGGGAGCTGTTTTTT CASSPGYGELFF
TRBJ1-1 . TRBV25-1 . TGTGCCAGCAGCGCGGGAACATGGACTGAAGCTTTCTTT CASSAGTWTEAFF
TRBJ2-3 . TRBV5-1 once TGCGCCAGCTCCTTCGAAAGCACAGATACGCAGTATTTT CASSFESTDTQYF
TRBJ1-1 . TRBV7-2 . TGTGCCAGCAGAAAAGGAGGACCGAACACTGAAGCTTTCTTT CASRKGGPNTEAFF
TRBJ2-7 . TRBV7-6 . TGTGCCAGCAGCGCGGTAGGAAACCAAGTGTTC CASSAVGNQVF
TRBJ1-2 TRBD1 TRBV5-3 . TGTGCCAGAAGCCCGGGACAGGGGGCGAGTACCTTC CARSPGQGASTF
TRBJ2-2 . TRBV6-6 . TGTGCCAGCAGCCCAGCCGACCGGGAGCTGTTTTTT CASSPADRELFF
TRBJ2-3 . TRBV6-5 once TGTGCCAGCAGTGCCTCCGGGATGGGGTGGTATTTT CASSASGMGWYF
TRBJ1-1 . TRBV5-1 few TGCGCCAGCAGCTTGGACCCGAACACTGAAGCTTTCTTT CASSLDPNTEAFF
TRBJ2-7 . TRBV10-3 . TGTGCCGCGAGGGCGGGGTCCGAGCAGTACTTC CAARAGSEQYF
TRBJ2-7 . TRBV4-3 . TGCGCCAGCAGCCAAGACCCGCACTACGAGCAGTACTTC CASSQDPHYEQYF
TRBJ2-1 . TRBV5-1 once TGCGCCAGCAGCTTGGAAGATGCGGACAATGAGCAGTTCTTC CASSLEDADNEQFF
TRBJ2-7 . TRBV4-2 . TGTGCCAGCAGCCAAGAAAGTGGGAGTGTGGCCTACGAGCAGTACTTC CASSQESGSVAYEQYF
TRBJ2-1 . TRBV9 . TGTGCCAGCAGCGTAGCTCCGTGGGAGACCGCTTACAATGAGCAGTTCTTC CASSVAPWETAYNEQFF
TRBJ2-7 TRBD2 TRBV18 once TGTGCCAGCTCACCACCGGTGGCTAGCGGGCTACCCTACGAGCAGTACTTC CASSPPVASGLPYEQYF
TRBJ2-1 TRBD2 TRBV5-1 . TGCGCCAGCAGCTTTCGGGGACTAGCGGGACTATACTCCTACAATGAGCAGTTCTTC CASSFRGLAGLYSYNEQFF
TRBJ1-5 . TRBV19 . TGTGCCAGTCTAAAGGGTCACTCGGGGGGTATTTATAGCAATCAGCCCCAGCATTTT CASLKGHSGGIYSNQPQHF
TRBJ2-2 TRBD1 TRBV6-1 . TGTGCCTCCGGGACAGGGCGGACCGGGGAGCTGTTTTTT CASGTGRTGELFF
TRBJ1-4 TRBD1 TRBV27 . TGTGCCAGCAGTTTGACGGGACAGGGCTATGAAAAACTGTTTTTT CASSLTGQGYEKLFF
TRBJ2-5 TRBD1 TRBV4-3 once TGCGCCAGCAGACCCTTCCATCTAGGGGGCTTAGAGACCCAGTACTTC CASRPFHLGGLETQYF
TRBJ2-7 TRBD2 TRBV2 . TGTGCCAGCAGTGATCCACTAGCGGGAACCTCCTACGAGCAGTACTTC CASSDPLAGTSYEQYF
TRBJ2-2 . TRBV2 . TGTGCCAGCAGTGCTCTGGGTACCGGGGAGCTGTTTTTT CASSALGTGELFF
TRBJ2-5 . TRBV5-1 . TGCGCCAGCAGCCCAAGCCCTCAAGAGACCCAGTACTTC CASSPSPQETQYF
TRBJ2-1 TRBD2 TRBV19 . TGTGCCAGTGATCGTTGGGGGACTAGCGGGGCCCATGAGCAGTTCTTC CASDRWGTSGAHEQFF
TRBJ1-2 TRBD1 TRBV29-1 . TGCAGCGACCACAGGGGGGATTACTATGGCTACACCTTC CSDHRGDYYGYTF
TRBJ2-3 TRBD1 TRBV30 . TGTGCCTGGGGTACAGGGGTAGATACGCAGTATTTT CAWGTGVDTQYF
TRBJ2-2 . TRBV5-4 once TGTGCCAGCAGCTTGGTCCCGAACACCGGGGAGCTGTTTTTT CASSLVPNTGELFF
TRBJ2-2 TRBD2 TRBV4-2 . TGTGCCAGCAGCCCAAAGGTGGCGGGAGGGAAGAACACCGGGGAGCTGTTTTTT CASSPKVAGGKNTGELFF
TRBJ2-7 . TRBV27 . TGTGCCAGCAGCGCCCCCGGGACCGGGATATCTCAGCAGTACTTC CASSAPGTGISQQYF
TRBJ1-1 . TRBV28 . TGTGCCAGCAGTTTGCCGGCAGGGGCCAGTGGGGACACTGAAGCTTTCTTT CASSLPAGASGDTEAFF
TRBJ1-1 TRBD1 TRBV19 . TGTGCCAGGAAGGGACAGGCCAAGGGAACTTTCTTT CARKGQAKGTFF
TRBJ2-5 . TRBV6-5 . TGTGCCAGCAGTTATTCGGCCAGCAGGGTGACCCAGTACTTC CASSYSASRVTQYF
TRBJ2-3 . TRBV5-1 . TGCGCCAGCAGTGCGAAGGAGCTTTTGACAGATACGCAGTATTTT CASSAKELLTDTQYF
TRBJ1-3 TRBD1 TRBV28 few TGTGCCAGCAGTCGAACAGGGGGCTCTGGAAACACCATATATTTT CASSRTGGSGNTIYF
TRBJ2-1 TRBD2 TRBV27 . TGTGCCAGCAGCAAAACCACTTTGGGACTAGCGGGAGCACATGAGCAGTTCTTC CASSKTTLGLAGAHEQFF
TRBJ2-1 . TRBV7-8 . TGTGCCAGCAGCCGTGAGCTGAGCGGGTCCTTTTACAATGAGCAGTTCTTC CASSRELSGSFYNEQFF
TRBJ2-7 . TRBV6-6 . TGTGCCAGCAGTTATTTGGGGGAGTCCGAGCAGTACTTC CASSYLGESEQYF
TRBJ1-4 . TRBV4-2 . TGTGCCAGCAGCCTTTTCAACCACGGGACACAAAATGAAAAACTGTTTTTT CASSLFNHGTQNEKLFF
TRBJ1-2 TRBD1 TRBV5-1 . TGCGCCAGCAGCACCGGAGGGACAGGGGGATGGAACTATGGCTACACCTTC CASSTGGTGGWNYGYTF
TRBJ2-7 TRBD2 TRBV27 . TGTGCCAGCAGGCCACGGACTAGCGGCTCCTACGAGCAGTACTTC CASRPRTSGSYEQYF
TRBJ2-7 . TRBV27 . TGTGCCAGCAGCTTCGACAGAAACTCCTACGAGCAGTACTTC CASSFDRNSYEQYF
TRBJ1-2 TRBD1 TRBV28 . TGTGCCAGCAGTTTAGCCTCGACAGGGGTGGGTAGATGCACCTTC CASSLASTGVGRCTF
TRBJ1-2 . TRBV16 once TGTGCCAGCAGCCACACCGGACCGGGACCATATGGCTACACCTTC CASSHTGPGPYGYTF
TRBJ1-2 . TRBV6-4 few TGTGCCAGCAGTGACCAGTATGGCTACACCTTC CASSDQYGYTF
TRBJ2-7 . TRBV12-5 . TGTGCTAGTGGTTTGGGACACCTTACCTACGAGCAGTACTTC CASGLGHLTYEQYF
TRBJ2-1 . TRBV29-1 . TGCAGCGTTGAACCGGGGGATGAGCAGTTCTTC CSVEPGDEQFF
TRBJ2-7 . TRBV7-2 . TGTGCCAGCAGCTTAGTACGGACAGTATCCTACGAGCAGTACTTC CASSLVRTVSYEQYF
TRBJ2-7 . TRBV7-6 . TGTGCCAGCAGCTCTTACAGGGTCCACGAGCAGTACTTC CASSSYRVHEQYF